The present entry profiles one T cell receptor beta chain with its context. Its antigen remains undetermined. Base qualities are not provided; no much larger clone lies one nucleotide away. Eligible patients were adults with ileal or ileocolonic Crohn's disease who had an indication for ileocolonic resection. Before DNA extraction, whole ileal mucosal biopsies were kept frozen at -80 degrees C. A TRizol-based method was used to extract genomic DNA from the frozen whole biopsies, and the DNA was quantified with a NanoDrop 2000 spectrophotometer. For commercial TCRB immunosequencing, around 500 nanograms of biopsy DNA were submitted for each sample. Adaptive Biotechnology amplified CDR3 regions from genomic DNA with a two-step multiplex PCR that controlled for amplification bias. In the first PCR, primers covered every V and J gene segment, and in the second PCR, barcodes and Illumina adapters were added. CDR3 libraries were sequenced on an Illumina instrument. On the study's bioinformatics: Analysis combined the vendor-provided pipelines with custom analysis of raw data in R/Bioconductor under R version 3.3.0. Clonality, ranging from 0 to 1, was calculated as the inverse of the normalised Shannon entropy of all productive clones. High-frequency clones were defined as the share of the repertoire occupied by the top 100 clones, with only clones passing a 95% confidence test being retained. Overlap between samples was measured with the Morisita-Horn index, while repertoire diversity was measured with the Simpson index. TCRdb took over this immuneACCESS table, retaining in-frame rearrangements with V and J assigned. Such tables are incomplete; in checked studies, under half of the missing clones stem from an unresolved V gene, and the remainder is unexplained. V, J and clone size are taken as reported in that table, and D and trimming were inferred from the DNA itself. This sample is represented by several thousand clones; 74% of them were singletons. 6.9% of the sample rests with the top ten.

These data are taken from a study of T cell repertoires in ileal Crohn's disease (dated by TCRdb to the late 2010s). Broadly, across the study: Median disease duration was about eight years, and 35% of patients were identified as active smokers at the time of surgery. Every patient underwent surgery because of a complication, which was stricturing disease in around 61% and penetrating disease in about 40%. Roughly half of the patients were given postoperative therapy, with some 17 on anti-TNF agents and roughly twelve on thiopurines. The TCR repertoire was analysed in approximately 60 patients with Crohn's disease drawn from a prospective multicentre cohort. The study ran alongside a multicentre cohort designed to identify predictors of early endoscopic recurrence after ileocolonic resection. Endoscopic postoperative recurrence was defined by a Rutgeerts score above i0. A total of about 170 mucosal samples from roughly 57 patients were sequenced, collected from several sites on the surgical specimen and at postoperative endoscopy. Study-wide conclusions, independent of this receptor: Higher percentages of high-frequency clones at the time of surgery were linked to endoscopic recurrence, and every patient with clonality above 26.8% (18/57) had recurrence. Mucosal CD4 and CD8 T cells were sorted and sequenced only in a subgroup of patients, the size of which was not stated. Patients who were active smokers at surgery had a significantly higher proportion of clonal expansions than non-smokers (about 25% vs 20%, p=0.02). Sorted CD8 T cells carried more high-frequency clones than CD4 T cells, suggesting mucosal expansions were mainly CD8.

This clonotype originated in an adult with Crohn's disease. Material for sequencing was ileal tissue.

The CDR3 sequence is CASSLAYRGSHYGYTF. Read as DNA, the sequence is TGTGCCAGCAGCTTGGCTTACAGGGGGAGCCACTATGGCTACACCTTC. The chain links TRBV7-9 with TRBJ1-2; TRBD1 aligns with 8 central bases. Reading from cysteine to phenylalanine, the CDR3 counts 16 amino acids. Only the CDR3 part of the read is kept: 48 bases, read in frame from the first base. From a lookup of the germline V gene (reference sequence), CDR1 and CDR2 are SEHNR and FQNEAQ. Germline trimming amounts to 3 bases on V and 3 bases on J, with 9 as the count of junction bases outside the gene matches.